Listed here are 21 T cell receptor beta chains from one sample, sequenced in a study of early T cells in non-severe SARS-CoV-2 infection. MiXCR, run by TCRdb on the 5' RACE reads, gives a single entry per CDR3 protein. The repertoire holds some 80,000 distinct CDR3 sequences, roughly 12% seen once, with 15% in the top ten. The source was whole blood, collected at baseline. Every receptor here comes from an adult who was a healthcare worker with PCR-confirmed SARS-CoV-2 infection or an uninfected control (not recorded which). The donor label of this sample is uncertain.

J is TRBJ1-1 and V is TRBV3-1; D is unclear. Germline values: CDR1 LGHDT, CDR2 YNNKEL (reference sequence). The V end was cut by 0 bases, the J end by 2 bases, with 13 bases between. The CDR3 extends over 16 amino acids. Here the CDR3 DNA reads TGTGCCAGCAGCCAAGATTTGGCCATCCCAAACACTGAAGCTTTCTTT. It yields the protein CASSQDLAIPNTEAFF.

The gene calls are TRBV7-6 and TRBJ2-1, with a tentative D call TRBD2 (6 bases). In germline, CDR1 is SGHVS, CDR2 FNYEAQ. The CDR3 contains 14 residues. The ends were cut back, 0 bases at V and 10 bases at J, with 13 bases in the middle. CDR3 sequence reads: CASSLAGGVAEQFF. As DNA, the CDR3 is TGTGCCAGCAGCTTAGCGGGGGGTGTTGCCGAGCAGTTCTTC.

This clonotype was observed a handful of times. The chain couples TRBV24-1 to TRBJ2-2, with D tentatively TRBD1 (5 bases). CDR1 is KGHDR and CDR2 is SFDVKD in the germline V gene. Between the trimmed V and J ends, which lost 4 bases and 7 bases, there was a span of 12 bases. The CDR3 extends over 14 amino acids. The CDR3: CATSDPDRIGELFF. CDR3 DNA sequence: TGTGCCACCAGTGACCCTGACAGAATCGGGGAGCTGTTTTTT.

This clonotype was seen more than once but under ten times. The CDR3 DNA is TGTGCCAGCTGGGGCGGGATGGGATACAATGAGCAGTTCTTC. Protein: CASWGGMGYNEQFF. V and J are TRBV3-1 and TRBJ2-1; D is possibly TRBD2 (6 bases). The V gene's germline CDR1 is LGHDT and CDR2 YNNKEL (reference sequence). Between the trimmed V and J ends, which lost 8 bases and 4 bases, there was a span of 15 bases. The CDR3 contains 14 residues.

V and J are TRBV11-2 and TRBJ2-2, with 8 bases that match TRBD2. The CDR3 consists of 21 residues. Germline values: CDR1 SGHAT, CDR2 FQNNGV. J gave up 5 bases and V 1 base, and 21 bases lay outside the gene matches. The CDR3 region has the DNA TGTGCCAGCAGCTTAGCCCTGGTGGGTAGCGGGATGAGACGCGAGACCGGGGAGCTGTTTTTT. Protein: CASSLALVGSGMRRETGELFF.

This rearrangement joins TRBV10-3 to TRBJ2-7; 8 bases agree with TRBD1. After removal of 6 bases from V and 6 bases from J, the junction contained 13 bases not matched to a gene. CDR3 size: 15 residues. The germline CDR1 and CDR2 sequences are ENHRY and SYGVKD. The CDR3 loop is CAIRDGQGGKGEQYF. The DNA for the CDR3 is TGTGCCATCAGAGACGGACAGGGCGGGAAGGGCGAGCAGTACTTC.

The chain employs TRBV7-3 and TRBJ1-1, with D perhaps matching TRBD1 (5 bases). Per germline, CDR1 SGHTA and CDR2 FQGTGA. V was shortened by 5 bases and J by 0 bases, with 13 bases between the two germline ends. This CDR3 is 15 amino acids long. This CDR3 is CASSGAGGMNTEAFF. The DNA of the CDR3 is TGTGCCAGCAGCGGTGCGGGGGGAATGAACACTGAAGCTTTCTTT.

This clonotype appeared many times. This chain connects TRBV18 to TRBJ2-3, with D possibly TRBD1 on 5 matching bases. This CDR3 spans 16 amino acids. The V gene lost 1 base and the J gene lost 0 bases, with 11 bases spanning the gap. Germline V lookup: CDR1 KGHSH, CDR2 LQKENI. This CDR3 is CASSPLGDSSTDTQYF. CDR3 nucleotides: TGTGCCAGCTCACCACTAGGAGACAGTAGCACAGATACGCAGTATTTT.

This chain joins TRBV3-1 and TRBJ2-5, with 12 bases aligning to TRBD2. CDR1 and CDR2 (germline): LGHDT, YNNKEL (reference sequence). The CDR3 consists of 17 residues. After removal of 4 bases from V and 5 bases from J, the junction contained 11 bases not matched to a gene. Written as DNA, the CDR3 is TGTGCCAGCAGCCCCTTTCTAGCGGGGGGGCCCGGGGAGACCCAGTACTTC. This gives the protein CASSPFLAGGPGETQYF.

DNA of the CDR3: TGTGCCAGCAGTGACGTCTTTGGGACTAGCCTGAGCTCCTACAATGAGCAGTTCTTC. Residues: CASSDVFGTSLSSYNEQFF. This chain uses TRBV6-1 with TRBJ2-1, with 9 bases fitting TRBD2. Trimming cost V 3 bases and J 0 bases; bases outside gene matches: 12. Germline loops: CDR1 MNHNS, CDR2 SASEGT. The CDR3 extends over 19 amino acids.

The V call is TRBV2, the J call TRBJ1-1, with D tentatively TRBD1 (5 bases). The germline V and J ends were trimmed by 3 bases and 3 bases, with 17 bases remaining between them. The CDR3 consists of 16 residues. Germline assignment: CDR1 SNHLY and CDR2 FYNNEI. The CDR3 protein is CASSDERGSTDTEAFF. DNA for the CDR3: TGTGCCAGCAGTGATGAGCGGGGGTCGACGGACACTGAAGCTTTCTTT.

This clonotype was counted only a few times. The chain recombines TRBV15 with TRBJ2-7, with a tentative D call TRBD1 (5 bases). Germline V CDR1 and CDR2: LNHNV, YYDKDF (reference sequence). The ends were cut back, 0 bases at V and 3 bases at J, with 12 bases in the middle. The CDR3 totals 15 residues. The CDR3 is CATSRDGALFYEQYF. The CDR3 nucleotides are TGTGCCACCAGCAGAGATGGGGCACTTTTCTACGAGCAGTACTTC.

As concerns this clonotype: A much larger clone differs by one base, so this may be a read error. J is TRBJ2-5 and V is TRBV5-4, with D perhaps matching TRBD1 or TRBD2 (6 bases each). This CDR3 is 17 amino acids long. Trimming pared 3 bases from V and 1 base from J, leaving 19 bases between. Germline CDR1 and CDR2: SGHNT and YYREEE (reference sequence). For the CDR3, the DNA is TGTGCCAGCAGCTCCGGAGTAGGGGGGACAACCCAAGAGACCCAGTACTTC. Translating gives CASSSGVGGTTQETQYF. Supplemented by reference TRBV5-4 and TRBJ2-5, the full variable domain reads ETGVTQSPTHLIKTRGQQVTLRCSSQSGHNTVSWYQQALGQGPQFIFQYYREEENGRGNFPPRFSGLQFPNYSSELNVNALELDDSALYLCASSSGVGGTTQETQYFGPGTRLLVL.

This chain links TRBV7-2 with TRBJ1-1; D gene unclear. Deletions cut 6 bases from V and 2 bases from J, with 10 bases between. CDR3 length: 13 residues. Germline V gene lookup returns CDR1 SGHTA and CDR2 FQGNSA. CDR3 sequence: CASSGQPNTEAFF. CDR3 sequence (DNA): TGTGCCAGCAGTGGGCAGCCTAACACTGAAGCTTTCTTT.

The J gene is TRBJ2-3, the V gene TRBV11-3, with a tentative D call TRBD2 (5 bases). The CDR3 sequence is 15 residues long. Trimming pared 1 base from V and 3 bases from J, leaving 11 bases between. Germline-derived CDR1 and CDR2 are SGHNT and YENEEA. The CDR3 reads CASSLGLTGTDTQYF. The CDR3 DNA follows: TGTGCCAGCAGCTTAGGACTGACGGGAACAGATACGCAGTATTTT.

The chain links TRBV7-8 to TRBJ2-3; D unclear. The CDR3 extends over 15 amino acids. Germline V gives CDR1 SGHVS, CDR2 FQNEAQ. The V end was cut by 3 bases, the J end by 5 bases, with 15 bases between. This CDR3 reads CASSFGRSFVDTQYF. CDR3 sequence (DNA): TGTGCCAGCAGCTTTGGGCGGTCCTTCGTAGATACGCAGTATTTT.

The chain has TRBV7-2 and TRBJ2-5; D gene uncertain. Deletions cut 2 bases from V and 4 bases from J, with 8 bases between. This CDR3 spans 13 amino acids. In germline, CDR1 is SGHTA, CDR2 FQGNSA. The CDR3 region is CASSLLDGETQYF. The CDR3 bases are TGTGCCAGCAGCTTACTAGATGGAGAGACCCAGTACTTC.

This chain joins TRBV10-3 and TRBJ2-7; D perhaps matches TRBD2 (6 bases). Germline CDR1 reads ENHRY; CDR2 reads SYGVKD. The CDR3 is 14 amino acids. The V and J ends lost 2 bases and 0 bases respectively, with 8 bases between them. For the CDR3, the DNA is TGTGCCATCAGTGAGGGGGGGTACTCCTACGAGCAGTACTTC. Translated: CAISEGGYSYEQYF.

This clonotype has more than one count but fewer than ten. The V gene is TRBV24-1, the J gene TRBJ2-1; 9 nucleotides align to TRBD1. This CDR3 region has 20 residues. V trimming: 1 base; J trimming: 4 bases; junction bases outside the gene matches: 16. CDR1 is KGHDR, CDR2 SFDVKD, per germline. This CDR3 reads CATSDFLCNPAGQGYNEQFF. The CDR3 DNA reads TGTGCCACCAGTGATTTTCTATGCAACCCCGCTGGACAGGGGTACAATGAGCAGTTCTTC.

This clonotype showed up just a few times. The chain uses TRBV6-5 and TRBJ2-5, with 15 bases lining up with TRBD2. V shed 2 bases, J shed 4 bases, and the junction held 5 bases outside the gene matches. The germline gives CDR1 MNHEY, CDR2 SVGAGI. CDR3 length: 17 residues. This chain's CDR3 is CASSYGLAGGPGETQYF. The CDR3, as DNA: TGTGCCAGCAGTTACGGACTAGCGGGGGGGCCGGGAGAGACCCAGTACTTC.

A few counts support this clonotype. The junction differs from germline at one of its ends, possibly a read error. V gene TRBV19 combines with J gene TRBJ2-7; D is perhaps TRBD1 or TRBD2 (5 bases each). The germline V gene encodes CDR1 LNHDA and CDR2 SQIVND (reference sequence). The CDR3 is made up of 9 amino acids. This CDR3 reads CARGTRLDF. CDR3 in DNA: TGTGCTCGGGGCACAAGGCTGGACTTC.